Sequencing of this TCR beta chain was carried out in a study of identical twins. Germline CDR1 is SEHNR and CDR2 is FQNEAQ (reference sequence). This CDR3 spans 17 amino acids. Trimming removed 5 bases from V and 2 bases from J, with 20 bases in between. TCRdb called the 5' RACE reads again in MiXCR, with one record for every CDR3 protein. The sample carries about 790,000 distinct CDR3 sequences, 15% to 20% recorded once. These data were likewise used in another study, on T cells expressing NK-cell markers.

The clonotype originates from a young woman in good health. J is TRBJ2-3 and V is TRBV7-9, with D maybe TRBD1 (6 bases). Material for sequencing was PBMCs. CDR3 protein: CASSPRDTDRPTDTQYF. Here the CDR3 DNA reads TGTGCCAGCAGCCCCCGGGACACTGACCGACCCACAGATACGCAGTATTTT.